One sample yielded the 9 T cell receptor beta chains listed below, sequenced in a study of early T cells in non-severe SARS-CoV-2 infection. TCRdb re-called the 5' RACE reads through MiXCR, storing one row per CDR3 protein. The table lists about 55,000 distinct CDR3 sequences, roughly an eighth of them singletons. Sequencing input: whole blood. All receptors derive from an adult who was a healthcare worker with PCR-confirmed SARS-CoV-2 infection or an uninfected control (not recorded which).

J is TRBJ2-1 and V is TRBV7-9, with 8 bases that match TRBD2. Germline CDR1 and CDR2: SEHNR and FQNEAQ (reference sequence). This CDR3 region has 17 residues. The trim removed 1 base at V and 2 bases at J, leaving 7 bases unmatched. The CDR3 DNA follows: TGTGCCAGCAGCTTAGGCACCGGGCGGGGGGCCTACAATGAGCAGTTCTTC. Its translation: CASSLGTGRGAYNEQFF.

This clonotype was seen a few times. This sequence joins TRBV11-2 and TRBJ2-5, with 10 bases identical to TRBD2. This CDR3 spans 16 amino acids. CDR1 SGHAT and CDR2 FQNNGV come from the germline V gene. V lost 1 base to trimming and J lost 1 base; unmatched junction nucleotides: 3. The CDR3: CASSLGGLAIQETQYF. CDR3 sequence (DNA): TGTGCCAGCAGCTTAGGGGGACTAGCGATCCAAGAGACCCAGTACTTC.

V is TRBV29-1 and J is TRBJ2-5, with a weak D call TRBD2 (6 bases). The CDR3 spans 11 residues. CDR1 SQVTM and CDR2 ANQGSEA come from the germline V gene. Trimming removed 4 bases from V and 3 bases from J, with 6 bases in between. The CDR3, as DNA: TGCAGCGTTGCGGGAGAAGAGACCCAGTACTTC. Translating gives CSVAGEETQYF. Combining the CDR3 with reference TRBV29-1 and TRBJ2-5 gives the whole variable domain SAVISQKPSRDICQRGTSLTIQCQVDSQVTMMFWYRQQPGQSLTLIATANQGSEATYESGFVIDKFPISRPNLTFSTLTVSNMSPEDSSIYLCSVAGEETQYFGPGTRLLVL.

This clonotype has a count of ten or more. The chain employs TRBV30 and TRBJ1-5; maybe TRBD1 (6 bases). V was trimmed by 1 base and J by 5 bases, leaving 9 bases between them. Germline CDR1 is GTSNPN and CDR2 is SVGIG (reference sequence). CDR3 length equals 13 residues. In DNA, the CDR3 is TGTGCCTGGAGTGAGGCAGGGGATCAGCCCCAGCATTTT. Encoded protein: CAWSEAGDQPQHF.

There are a few counts of this clonotype. The chain couples TRBV6-6 to TRBJ1-6, with 7 positions matching TRBD1. Trimming cost V 2 bases and J 7 bases; bases outside gene matches: 5. CDR1 MNHNY and CDR2 SVGAGI come from the germline V gene (reference sequence). The CDR3 contains 15 residues. The CDR3: CASSYLTGLNSPLHF. For the CDR3, the DNA is TGTGCCAGCAGTTACCTGACAGGGCTGAATTCACCCCTCCACTTT.

This clonotype was recorded only once. The rearrangement links TRBV9 to TRBJ1-1; 7 nucleotides line up with TRBD1. The CDR3 is 13 residues long. Germline V gene data show CDR1 as SGDLS and CDR2 as YYNGEE. The V and J ends lost 3 bases and 4 bases, in that order; junction bases with no gene match: 3. The CDR3 nucleotides read TGTGCCAGCAGCGCAGGGGGTAGCACTGAAGCTTTCTTT. Translated, it gives CASSAGGSTEAFF.

Only a few counts were recorded for this clonotype. The chain uses TRBV6-2 or TRBV6-3 and TRBJ1-1, with D maybe TRBD1 (5 bases). Germline CDR1 reads MNHEY; CDR2 reads SVGEGT. The CDR3 length is 14 residues. The V end was cut by 2 bases, the J end by 4 bases, with 11 bases between. For the CDR3, the DNA is TGTGCCAGCAGTTACCCCCCAGGGAGCACTGAAGCTTTCTTT. This encodes CASSYPPGSTEAFF.

In nucleotides, the CDR3 is TGTGCCAGCAGCTCTCCCCGGATGTTCTCTGGAAACACCATATATTTT. It encodes CASSSPRMFSGNTIYF. The gene calls are TRBV21-1 and TRBJ1-3; the D call in the table, TRBD1, was not verified against the DNA. TRBV21-1 is given as a pseudogene. The CDR3 is 16 amino acids.

The V gene is TRBV5-5, the J gene TRBJ2-1; TRBD2 is a possible D gene (5 bases). The CDR3 length is 16 residues. Germline V lookup: CDR1 SGHKS, CDR2 YYEKEE (reference sequence). Trimming removed 4 bases from V and 6 bases from J, with 20 bases in between. This chain's CDR3 is CASSHGPRTLSNEQFF. DNA of the CDR3: TGTGCCAGCAGCCATGGGCCACGGACTTTATCCAATGAGCAGTTCTTC.